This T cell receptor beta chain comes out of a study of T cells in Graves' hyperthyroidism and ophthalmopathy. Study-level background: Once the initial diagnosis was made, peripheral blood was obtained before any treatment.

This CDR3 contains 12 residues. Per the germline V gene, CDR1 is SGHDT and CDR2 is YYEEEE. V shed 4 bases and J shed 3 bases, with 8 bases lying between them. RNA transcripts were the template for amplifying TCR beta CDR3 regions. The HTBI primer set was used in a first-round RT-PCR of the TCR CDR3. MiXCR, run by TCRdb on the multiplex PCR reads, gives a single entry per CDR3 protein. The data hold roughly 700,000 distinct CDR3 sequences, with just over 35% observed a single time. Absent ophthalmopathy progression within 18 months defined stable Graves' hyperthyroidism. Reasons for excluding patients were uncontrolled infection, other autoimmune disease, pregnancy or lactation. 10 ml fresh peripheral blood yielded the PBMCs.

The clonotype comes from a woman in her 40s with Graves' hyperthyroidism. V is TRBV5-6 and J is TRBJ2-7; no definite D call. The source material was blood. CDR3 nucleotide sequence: TGTGCCAGCAGCACGGAGATCTACGAGCAGTACTTC. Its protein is CASSTEIYEQYF.